This TCR beta chain was captured in a study of cytotoxic CD8 clonotypes in ibrutinib-treated CLL (dated by TCRdb to about 2021). General notes on the study: The cohort had ten to twelve relapsed/refractory and approximately 15 treatment-naive patients; fewer than 18 were IGHV unmutated. Longitudinal samples were available for 26 of the 86 trial participants. Cryopreserved peripheral blood mononuclear cells were obtained prior to treatment, at the time of response, and at either disease progression or sustained remission. Samples averaged 255,043 productive templates and 80,000 to 100,000 productive rearrangements. Partial responses were observed in about 25 patients and complete responses in 2; after a median follow-up of about 69 months, remission was maintained in 14 patients and progression was observed in approximately 12. Every remission and progressive disease sample was obtained while ibrutinib was still being received by the patients. Response samples were taken after a median of about a year on treatment, ranging from about 6 to 36 months.

Each clonotype received, on average, around 9.6x coverage in deep resolution sequencing performed on a MiSeq, where the target depth lay between 1 in 1 million and 1 in 200,000 T cells. TCR beta libraries were generated with the immunoSEQ hsTCRB Kit. Concerning the study's data processing: The data were analyzed with ImmunoSEQ Analyzer and ImmunoSEQ Data Assistant, and V, D and J gene assignments followed IMGT definitions. Clonality, with values ranging from 0 to 1, was calculated as one minus the normalized Shannon entropy of productive rearrangement frequencies. Only overrepresented clonotypes making up at least 0.05% of the repertoire of each patient were included in the public clonotype analysis. Approximately 12 repertoires from age-matched healthy donors, obtained from immuneACCESS, served as clonality controls. This immuneACCESS table, as held by TCRdb, lists in-frame sequences with V and J called but not all clones. Of the missing ones, under half trace to an unresolved V gene in checked studies; the others have no known cause. That table is the source of V, J and clone size, and D and trimming were worked out from the DNA. Recorded for this sample are approximately 340,000 clones; about 64% of them occurred a single time. Roughly 6% of the sample is in the top ten clones.

Results the study describes overall, beyond this receptor: Public clonotypes were rare and either shrank or stayed stable during treatment, and the rise in clonality at ibrutinib response reflected expansion of private clonotypes. Clonality increased at ibrutinib response, stayed stable in sustained remission, and fell back toward baseline at progression. At baseline, clonality was higher than in age-matched healthy donors and showed a strong correlation with circulating CD8+ T-cell counts. Sampling times were not matched between sustained-remission and progressing patients, and lymph node repertoires were not studied.

For TCR beta library preparation, roughly 2 micrograms of genomic DNA were extracted from the cryopreserved PBMCs. Longitudinal blood samples from CLL patients receiving ibrutinib monotherapy were subjected to high-throughput TCR beta sequencing. Patients were enrolled in a phase 2 open-label single-center ibrutinib monotherapy trial. Regarding this clone: The antigen it binds to is not known. Base qualities are missing; no much larger clone stands one base away.

In the germline V gene (reference sequence), CDR1 corresponds to MNHEY and CDR2 to SMNVEV. The trim is 6 bases for V and 7 bases for J, with a gap of 16 bases between the germline ends. The CDR3 starts with the cysteine, ends with the phenylalanine, and has 14 residues. The CDR3 DNA has 42 bases and is translated from base 1. Sequencing used PBMCs, obtained after 36 months of ibrutinib treatment. The chain links TRBV27 with TRBJ2-1; the D gene is perhaps TRBD2, from 6 matching bases. The origin of this receptor is a human donor with chronic lymphocytic leukemia. The DNA reads TGTGCCAGCAGCCCCCCCTATAGCGGTAATGAGCAGTTCTTC. It codes for CASSPPYSGNEQFF.